This T cell receptor (beta chain) derives from a study of blood T cell repertoires in COVID-19. Study as a whole: There were acute and convalescent COVID-19 samples, and they came from the United States, Italy and Spain.

The Seattle patients, enrolled during active infection, were followed longitudinally. CDR1 and CDR2 (germline): SGHNT, YYREEE (reference sequence). Trimming took off 0 bases at V and 7 bases at J, with 10 bases between the two ends. This CDR3 has 13 residues. Using immunoSEQ multiplex PCR, the repertoire was profiled, and TCRdb retains in-frame clones only, with some absent. The sample contains 250,000 to 300,000 clones, approximately 90% of which appear only once. The chain carries TRBV5-4 and TRBJ1-2; possibly TRBD1 for D (5 bases). This TCR came from a woman younger than 45 with COVID-19, enrolled during active disease. Sequencing was performed on peripheral blood. CDR3 sequence: CASSLEGQVGYTF. The CDR3 region has the DNA TGTGCCAGCAGCTTGGAAGGACAAGTTGGCTACACCTTC. Full variable domain (remainder filled in from reference TRBV5-4 and TRBJ1-2): ETGVTQSPTHLIKTRGQQVTLRCSSQSGHNTVSWYQQALGQGPQFIFQYYREEENGRGNFPPRFSGLQFPNYSSELNVNALELDDSALYLCASSLEGQVGYTFGSGTRLTVV.